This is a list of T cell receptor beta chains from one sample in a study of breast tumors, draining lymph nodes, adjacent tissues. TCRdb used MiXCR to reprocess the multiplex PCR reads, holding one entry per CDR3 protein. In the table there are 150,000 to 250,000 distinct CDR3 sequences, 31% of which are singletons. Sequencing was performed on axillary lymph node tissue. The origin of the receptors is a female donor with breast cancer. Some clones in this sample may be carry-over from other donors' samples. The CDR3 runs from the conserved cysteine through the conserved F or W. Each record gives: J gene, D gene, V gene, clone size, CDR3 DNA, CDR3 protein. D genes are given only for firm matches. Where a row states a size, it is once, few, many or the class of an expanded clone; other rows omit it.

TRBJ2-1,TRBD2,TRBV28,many,TGTGCCAGCAGTCTCGGGACTAGGATCTATGAGCAGTTCTTC,CASSLGTRIYEQFF
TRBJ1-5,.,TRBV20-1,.,TGCAGTGCTAGCCCCGGGGGAGGGGTCAATGAGCCCCAGCATTTT,CSASPGGGVNEPQHF
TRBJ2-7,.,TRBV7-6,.,TGTGCCAGCAGCTTAAGCGGTGGGGACGAGCAGTACTTC,CASSLSGGDEQYF
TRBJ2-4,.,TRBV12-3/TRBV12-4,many,TGTGCCAGCAGTTCGTCCGGGCCATGGGGACCCAAAAACATTCAGTACTTC,CASSSSGPWGPKNIQYF
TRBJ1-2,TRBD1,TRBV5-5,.,TGTGCCAGCAGCTTGGCGGCAGGGGGAGGCTATGACTACACCTTC,CASSLAAGGGYDYTF
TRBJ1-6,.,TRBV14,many,TGTGCCAGCAGCCGGGACTTCTATAATTCACCCCTCCACTTT,CASSRDFYNSPLHF
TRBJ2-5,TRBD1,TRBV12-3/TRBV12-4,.,TGTGCCAGCAGTGCCGGGACAGGGGGAGAAGGAGAGACCCAGTACTTC,CASSAGTGGEGETQYF
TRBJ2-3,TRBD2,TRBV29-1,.,TGCAGCGTTGAGGAGTATCTAGCGGGGGGGCCAGATACGCAGTATTTT,CSVEEYLAGGPDTQYF
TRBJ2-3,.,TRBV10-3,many,TGTGCCATCAGTGACCCAGGGCGGGGTAGCACAGATACGCAGTATTTT,CAISDPGRGSTDTQYF
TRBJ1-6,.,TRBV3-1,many,TGTGCCAGCAGCCAAGAACATTCACCCCTCCACTTT,CASSQEHSPLHF
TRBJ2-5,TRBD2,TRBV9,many,TGTGCCAGCAGCGTAGGCGGCGGGAGAGGCCAAGAGACCCAGTACTTC,CASSVGGGRGQETQYF
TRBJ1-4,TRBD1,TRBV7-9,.,TGTGCCAGCAGCTTGCTACAGGGGAGGTTGGGGGAACTGTTTTTT,CASSLLQGRLGELFF
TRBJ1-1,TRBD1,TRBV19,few,TGTGCCAGTAGAATGGGGACAGCGAACACTGAAGCTTTCTTT,CASRMGTANTEAFF
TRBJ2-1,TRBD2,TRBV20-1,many,TGCAGTGCTAGAGTAGGGACTAGCGGGAGCAATGAGCAGTTCTTC,CSARVGTSGSNEQFF
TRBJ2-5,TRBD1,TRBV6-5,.,TGTGCCAGCAGTTACTCCTGGACAGGGGGAGAGACCCAGTACTTC,CASSYSWTGGETQYF
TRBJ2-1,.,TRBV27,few,TGTGCCAGCAGTTCCTTTGGTGGGGGGCGGTATGAGCAGTTCTTC,CASSSFGGGRYEQFF
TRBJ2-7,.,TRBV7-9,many,TGTGCCAGCAGCTTAGAGGGTGGCTACGAGCAGTACTTC,CASSLEGGYEQYF
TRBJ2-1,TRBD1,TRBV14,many,TGTGCCAGCAGCCCGACGGGACAGCTATCCTACAATGAGCAGTTCTTC,CASSPTGQLSYNEQFF
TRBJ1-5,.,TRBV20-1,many,TGCAGTGCTAGAGGGCAGCCACGCAATCAGCCCCAGCATTTT,CSARGQPRNQPQHF
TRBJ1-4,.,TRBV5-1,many,TGCGCCAGCAGCCCGTATCCGGGCCCTAATGAAAAACTGTTTTTT,CASSPYPGPNEKLFF
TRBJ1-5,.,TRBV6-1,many,TGTGCCAGCAGTGAAGCGCCAATCACTCAGCCCCAGCATTTT,CASSEAPITQPQHF
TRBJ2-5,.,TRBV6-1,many,TGTGCCAGCAGCGCAGAGTACCAAGAGACCCAGTACTTC,CASSAEYQETQYF
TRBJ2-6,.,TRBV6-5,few,TGTGCCAGCAGTAGTAGATTCTCTGGGGCCAACGTCCTGACTTTC,CASSSRFSGANVLTF
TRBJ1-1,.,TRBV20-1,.,TGCAGTGCTAGTCCGGGCCATAGGATTAGTGAAGCTTTCTTT,CSASPGHRISEAFF
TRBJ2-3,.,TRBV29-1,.,TGCAGCGTTGAAGTGGCAGGGGATACGCAGTATTTT,CSVEVAGDTQYF
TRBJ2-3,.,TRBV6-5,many,TGTGCCAGCACCGAGGGGGGCAGCACAGATACGCAGTATTTT,CASTEGGSTDTQYF
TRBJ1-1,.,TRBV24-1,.,TGTGCCACCAGTGAGAGTGCTAACACTGAAGCTTTCTTT,CATSESANTEAFF
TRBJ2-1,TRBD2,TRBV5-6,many,TGTGCCAGCAGCTTGGGGATAGCGGGCGCCTACAATGAGCAGTTCTTC,CASSLGIAGAYNEQFF
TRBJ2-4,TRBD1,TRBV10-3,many,TGTGCCACGGGGAGGACAGGGGAAGGTATGGACATTCAGTACTTC,CATGRTGEGMDIQYF